This T cell receptor beta chain was documented in a study of CD8 T cells in ankylosing spondylitis. TCRdb re-derived calls from the 5' RACE reads in MiXCR, one entry per CDR3 protein. The sample contains about 130,000 distinct CDR3 sequences, 17% of which appear only once. Trimming cost V 7 bases and J 7 bases, with 16 bases left between them. This CDR3 region has 12 residues. CDR1 and CDR2 from the germline V gene are SQVTM and ANQGSEA. Study observations and caveats: Among TCR beta sequences, a motif of several highly homologous variants appeared characteristic of ankylosing spondylitis blood.

In regard to this clonotype: As yet, its antigen is unknown.

The source of this sequence is a male donor with ankylosing spondylitis. Sequenced input: blood, either unsorted or a sorted T cell fraction (not recorded which). The chain links TRBV29-1 to TRBJ1-2; D gene unclear. The CDR3 sequence: CSAEGPAGGYTF. The CDR3 coding sequence is TGCAGCGCGGAAGGTCCCGCGGGTGGCTACACCTTC.